These T cell receptor beta chains were read from a single sample in a study of molecular identifiers for immune sequencing clone quantification. TCRdb analysed the PCR reads with MiXCR anew, one entry per CDR3 protein. The sample holds under 600,000 distinct CDR3 sequences, 20% to 25% seen once. Material: naive CD8+ T cells from blood, with Jurkat cell RNA spiked in. All receptors derive from a human donor in good health. Some libraries in this study had Jurkat cell RNA spiked in. Both conserved end residues are part of each CDR3. A D gene is named only where the DNA matches it firmly. Rows give clone size only sometimes, using once, few, many, or a class for an expanded clone.

size: many; J: TRBJ1-5; V: TRBV7-7; D: .; DNA: TGTGCTAGCCGCAGCTTAAATCATAACGGTAGCAATCAGCCCCAGCATTTT; CDR3: CASRSLNHNGSNQPQHF
size: .; J: TRBJ2-7; V: TRBV13; D: .; DNA: TGTGCCAGCAGCCTACCCGGCAGTGAATCCTACGAGCAGTACTTC; CDR3: CASSLPGSESYEQYF
size: few; J: TRBJ2-7; V: TRBV15; D: .; DNA: TGTGCCACCAGCCCAGGGGGTAGGGAGGTGAACGAGCAGTACTTC; CDR3: CATSPGGREVNEQYF
size: many; J: TRBJ2-3; V: TRBV20-1; D: .; DNA: TGCAGTGCTGGCCCGACTCGGCGCCCAGATACGCAGTATTTT; CDR3: CSAGPTRRPDTQYF
size: .; J: TRBJ1-1; V: TRBV5-6; D: .; DNA: TGTGCCAGCAGCTTTTACGTGGTCGACACTGAAGCTTTCTTT; CDR3: CASSFYVVDTEAFF
size: .; J: TRBJ2-1; V: TRBV12-3/TRBV12-4; D: TRBD2; DNA: TGTGCCAGCTGGACTAGCGGGAGCGGGCCCTACAATGAGCAGTTCTTC; CDR3: CASWTSGSGPYNEQFF
size: .; J: TRBJ2-2; V: TRBV2; D: .; DNA: TGTGCCAGCAGTGCCCCTTATGAGGAGCCAAATCCCGGGGAGCTGTTTTTT; CDR3: CASSAPYEEPNPGELFF
size: .; J: TRBJ2-3; V: TRBV11-2; D: TRBD2; DNA: TGTGCCAGCAGCAAACTAGCGGGGGCGGTCGCAGATACGCAGTATTTT; CDR3: CASSKLAGAVADTQYF
size: once; J: TRBJ2-2; V: TRBV5-5; D: .; DNA: TGTGCCAGCAGCTTGCTCATTATGGGCAGGGGGGACACCGGGGAGCAGTTTTTT; CDR3: CASSLLIMGRGDTGEQFF
size: .; J: TRBJ1-3; V: TRBV4-3; D: .; DNA: TGCGCCAGCAGCCAAGCGGAGCCCTCTGGAAACACCATACATTTT; CDR3: CASSQAEPSGNTIHF
size: .; J: TRBJ2-2; V: TRBV20-1; D: .; DNA: TGCAGTGCTTCCCAGTACGGGGGCACCGGGGAGCTGTTTTTT; CDR3: CSASQYGGTGELFF
size: .; J: TRBJ2-7; V: TRBV20-1; D: TRBD2; DNA: TGCAGTGCTCCAGTACCCGGACTAGCGGTTTACGAGCAGTACTTC; CDR3: CSAPVPGLAVYEQYF
size: .; J: TRBJ2-7; V: TRBV30; D: TRBD2; DNA: TGTGCCTGGAGCAGCGGGGCCTACGAGCAGTACTTC; CDR3: CAWSSGAYEQYF
size: few; J: TRBJ2-7; V: TRBV7-9; D: TRBD2; DNA: TGTGCCAGCAGCTCCCCCCTGCGGGAGGGTAGCCTCTACGAGCAGTACTTC; CDR3: CASSSPLREGSLYEQYF
size: .; J: TRBJ2-3; V: TRBV20-1; D: TRBD1; DNA: TGCAGTGCTAGAGATCCCTCGGGGACAGGGGGGTTAGCAGATACGCAGTATTTT; CDR3: CSARDPSGTGGLADTQYF
size: .; J: TRBJ2-2; V: TRBV20-1; D: TRBD1; DNA: TGCAGTGCTAGAGCGGACAGGGGGAACACCGGGGAGCTGTTTTTT; CDR3: CSARADRGNTGELFF
size: .; J: TRBJ2-5; V: TRBV13; D: .; DNA: TGTGCCAGCAGCCCACAGGAACAAGAGACCCAGTACTTC; CDR3: CASSPQEQETQYF
size: many; J: TRBJ2-7; V: TRBV6-2/TRBV6-3; D: TRBD2; DNA: TGTGCCAGCAGTTCCCCCGGGGGGGGCTACGAGCAGTACTTC; CDR3: CASSSPGGGYEQYF
size: many; J: TRBJ2-7; V: TRBV7-2; D: TRBD2; DNA: TGTGCCAGCAGCACCTCGTGGGGGGGCTACGAGCAGTACTTC; CDR3: CASSTSWGGYEQYF
size: few; J: TRBJ2-3; V: TRBV20-1; D: TRBD2; DNA: TGCAGTGCTAGACTCGCGGGAGTACATACGCAGTATTTT; CDR3: CSARLAGVHTQYF
size: many; J: TRBJ1-1; V: TRBV6-2/TRBV6-3; D: .; DNA: TGTGCCAGCAGTTACGTTGGCAGGGACACTGAAGCTTTCTTT; CDR3: CASSYVGRDTEAFF
size: many; J: TRBJ2-2; V: TRBV9; D: .; DNA: TGTGCCAGCAGCGTACGTAACTCCCCGAACACCGGGGAGCTGTTTTTT; CDR3: CASSVRNSPNTGELFF
size: many; J: TRBJ1-3; V: TRBV7-2; D: .; DNA: TGTGCCAGCAGCGGAGGGCACTCCTCTGGAAACACCATATATTTT; CDR3: CASSGGHSSGNTIYF
size: few; J: TRBJ2-7; V: TRBV5-1; D: TRBD1; DNA: TGCGCCAGCAGCCTCGGACAGGGGGCGTATTACGAGCAGTACTTC; CDR3: CASSLGQGAYYEQYF
size: many; J: TRBJ2-2; V: TRBV9; D: .; DNA: TGTGCCAGCAGCGTACTTTCTACGTCCGGGGAGCTGTTTTTT; CDR3: CASSVLSTSGELFF
size: many; J: TRBJ2-3; V: TRBV20-1; D: .; DNA: TGCAGTGCTAGAGATCTAGCAGAAAGCACAGATACGCAGTATTTT; CDR3: CSARDLAESTDTQYF
size: many; J: TRBJ1-1; V: TRBV5-1; D: .; DNA: TGCGCCAGCAGCCCTTGGGCCTCAGGGTCCGCGGGGGTAGAAGCTTTCTTT; CDR3: CASSPWASGSAGVEAFF
size: many; J: TRBJ2-7; V: TRBV5-5; D: .; DNA: TGTGCCAGCAGCTTGGAGGGCCAGGGTGACTACGAGCAGTACTTC; CDR3: CASSLEGQGDYEQYF
size: .; J: TRBJ1-4; V: TRBV6-6; D: TRBD1; DNA: TGTGCCAGCGCCCTACTCGGGACAGCAGTTGAAAAACTGTTTTTT; CDR3: CASALLGTAVEKLFF
size: .; J: TRBJ1-2; V: TRBV28; D: .; DNA: TGTGCCAGCAGTCCGGGGGGCAGGGTTGGCTACACCTTC; CDR3: CASSPGGRVGYTF
size: .; J: TRBJ1-1; V: TRBV11-2; D: TRBD1; DNA: TGTGCCAGCAGTCCCGGGACAGGGGGCATCAACACTGAAGCTTTCTTT; CDR3: CASSPGTGGINTEAFF
size: few; J: TRBJ1-1; V: TRBV10-3; D: .; DNA: TGTGCCATCAGTGACCAGAAATGGAACACTGAAGCTTTCTTT; CDR3: CAISDQKWNTEAFF
size: .; J: TRBJ2-7; V: TRBV12-5; D: .; DNA: TGTGCTAGTGCCCAGGGACCAAATACCTTCTACGAGCAGTACTTC; CDR3: CASAQGPNTFYEQYF
size: few; J: TRBJ1-2; V: TRBV20-1; D: .; DNA: TGCAGTGCTAGAGGGGTCAGTTCTAACTATGGCTACACCTTC; CDR3: CSARGVSSNYGYTF
size: many; J: TRBJ2-7; V: TRBV7-9; D: .; DNA: TGTGCCAGCAGCCGATATGGGGCCTACGAGCAGTACTTC; CDR3: CASSRYGAYEQYF
size: .; J: TRBJ2-2; V: TRBV7-9; D: .; DNA: TGTGCCAGCAGCTTATTAGAGTGGGACACCGGGGAGCTGTTTTTT; CDR3: CASSLLEWDTGELFF
size: few; J: TRBJ2-5; V: TRBV7-8; D: TRBD2; DNA: TGTGCCAGCAGCTTAGGGGGACTAGGGGCGTACCAAGAGACCCAGTACTTC; CDR3: CASSLGGLGAYQETQYF
size: .; J: TRBJ2-7; V: TRBV15; D: .; DNA: TGTGCCACCAGCAGCGCAGGGGTTCCCTACGAGCAGTACTTC; CDR3: CATSSAGVPYEQYF
size: few; J: TRBJ1-1; V: TRBV12-3/TRBV12-4; D: TRBD1; DNA: TGTGCCAGCAGTCCGGGACAGGGGGCTTTCACTGAAGCTTTCTTT; CDR3: CASSPGQGAFTEAFF